Sequencing of this T cell receptor beta chain was carried out in a study of T cells in Graves' hyperthyroidism and ophthalmopathy. Study-wide results and caveats: Blood also showed most of the thyroid clonotypes that were expanded above 0.001.

Germline CDR1 reads SNHLY; CDR2 reads FYNNEI. This CDR3 contains 13 residues. The source material, RNA transcripts, was used to amplify TCR beta CDR3 regions. Primed by the HTBI set, a first-round RT-PCR was run on the TCR CDR3. TCRdb reprocessed the multiplex PCR reads with MiXCR, giving one entry per CDR3 protein. The repertoire holds 340,000 or so distinct CDR3 sequences, with about 15% as singletons. In regard to this clonotype: Antigen unknown. Germline and junction disagree at one end, which may indicate a read error.

This receptor was identified in a man aged 30 to 39 with Graves' hyperthyroidism. Specimen: blood. The chain couples TRBV2 to TRBJ2-5; a possible D gene is TRBD2 (5 bases). The DNA of the CDR3 is TGTGCCAGCATCCGAGGGAAACAAGGGACCCAGTACTTC. This codes for CASIRGKQGTQYF.